This TCR beta chain was identified during a study of T cells in Graves' hyperthyroidism and ophthalmopathy. Patients were aged 18 to 65, had disease duration under 2 months, and had newly diagnosed hyperthyroidism. Exclusion criteria comprised uncontrolled infection, other autoimmune disease, pregnancy or lactation. Overall study results and limits: In simple terms, a model built on 13 V-J features told ophthalmopathy apart from stable hyperthyroidism.

TCR beta CDR3 region amplification was performed from RNA transcripts. TCR CDR3 underwent first-round RT-PCR with the HTBI primer set. TCRdb reprocessed the multiplex PCR reads with MiXCR, giving one entry per CDR3 protein. In the table there are around 690,000 distinct CDR3 sequences, 15% to 20% of which are singletons. This clonotype was counted at least ten times. Its antigen is undetermined. This receptor was taken from a man aged 45 to 65 with Graves' hyperthyroidism. The sequencing sample was made of blood.

The CDR3 nucleotides read TGTGCCAGCAGCTTAGATTACCCTCCGGCAGCCTTCTACGAGCAGTACTTC. Translated: CASSLDYPPAAFYEQYF. The chain combines TRBV7-8 with TRBJ2-7; D not resolved. V lost 1 base and J lost 3, with 19 bases in between. Germline values: CDR1 SGHVS, CDR2 FQNEAQ. This CDR3 region has 17 residues.